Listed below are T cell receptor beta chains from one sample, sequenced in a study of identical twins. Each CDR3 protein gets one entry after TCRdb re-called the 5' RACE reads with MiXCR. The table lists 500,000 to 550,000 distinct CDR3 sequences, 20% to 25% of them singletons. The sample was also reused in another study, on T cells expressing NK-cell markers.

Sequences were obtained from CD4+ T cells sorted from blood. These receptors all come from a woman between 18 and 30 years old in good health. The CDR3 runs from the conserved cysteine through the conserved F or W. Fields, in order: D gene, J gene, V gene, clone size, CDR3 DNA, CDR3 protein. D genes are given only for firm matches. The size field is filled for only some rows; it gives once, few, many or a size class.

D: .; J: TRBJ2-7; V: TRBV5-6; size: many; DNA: TGTGCCAGCAGCACAGCCTACGAGCAGTACTTC; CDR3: CASSTAYEQYF
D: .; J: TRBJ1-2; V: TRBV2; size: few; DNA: TGTGCCAGCAGGGTGGACATACCCTATGGCTACACCTTC; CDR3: CASRVDIPYGYTF
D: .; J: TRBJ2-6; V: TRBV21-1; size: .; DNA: TGTGCCAGCAGCAAATCTCTCCGGGACGGGGACAGGGTTTTCTCTGGGGCCAACGTCCTGACTTTC; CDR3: CASSKSLRDGDRVFSGANVLTF
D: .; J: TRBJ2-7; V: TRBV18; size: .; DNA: TGTGCCAGCTCCGAGGCTAGCGACTCCTACGAGCAGTACTTC; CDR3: CASSEASDSYEQYF
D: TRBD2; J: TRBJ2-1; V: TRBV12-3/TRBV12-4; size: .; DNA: TGTGCCAGCAGTCCGACCCTAGCGGGAGGAGGTTTAGGTCGGTTCTTC; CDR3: CASSPTLAGGGLGRFF
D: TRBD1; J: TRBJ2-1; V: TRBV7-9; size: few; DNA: TGTGCCAGCAGCTTGACAGGGGGCATGTACAATGAGCAGTTCTTC; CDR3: CASSLTGGMYNEQFF
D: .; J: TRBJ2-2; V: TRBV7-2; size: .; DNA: TGTGCCAGCAGCTTAGCTAGCAGAACCGGGGAGCTGTTTTTT; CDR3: CASSLASRTGELFF
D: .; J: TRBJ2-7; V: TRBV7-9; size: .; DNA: TGTGCCAGCAGCTTACATGGGGGCGATTCCTACGAGCAGTACTTC; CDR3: CASSLHGGDSYEQYF
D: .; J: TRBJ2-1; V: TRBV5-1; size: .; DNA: TGCGCCAGCAGCGGTTTCCCTGGGAATGAGCAGTTCTTC; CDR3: CASSGFPGNEQFF
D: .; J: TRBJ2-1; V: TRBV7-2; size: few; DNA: TGTGCCAGCAGCTTCCGGGCCTCCGCACCTGAGCAGTTCTTC; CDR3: CASSFRASAPEQFF
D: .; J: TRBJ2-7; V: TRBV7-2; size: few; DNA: TGTGCCAGCGGCACTGTAGGGTACGAGCAGTACTTC; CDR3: CASGTVGYEQYF
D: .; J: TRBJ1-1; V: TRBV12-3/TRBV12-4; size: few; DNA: TGTGCCAGCAGTAGACAGGTGAGGAACACTGAAGCTTTCTTT; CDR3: CASSRQVRNTEAFF
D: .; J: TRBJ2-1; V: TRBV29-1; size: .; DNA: TGCAGCGTTGAAGGCTGGAGCAATGAGCAGTTCTTC; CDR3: CSVEGWSNEQFF
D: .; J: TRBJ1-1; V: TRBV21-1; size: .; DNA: TGTGCCAGCAGCATCATGGCAGCGAACACTGAAGCTTTCTTT; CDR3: CASSIMAANTEAFF
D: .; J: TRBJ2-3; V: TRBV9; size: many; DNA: TGTGCCAGCAGCACCGCAGGGTTTGGTACGCAGTATTTT; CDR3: CASSTAGFGTQYF
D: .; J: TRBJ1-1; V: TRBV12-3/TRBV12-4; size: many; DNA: TGTGCCAGCAGTTTTAACGGTGAGACTGAAGCTTTCTTT; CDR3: CASSFNGETEAFF
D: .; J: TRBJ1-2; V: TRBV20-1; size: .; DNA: TGCAGTACCTACGGGGAGGGGTCCTATGGCTACACCTTC; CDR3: CSTYGEGSYGYTF
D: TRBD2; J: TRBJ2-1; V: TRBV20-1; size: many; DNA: TGCAGTGCTAGAGGCGGGAGGGGGACGCGCAATGAGCAGTTCTTC; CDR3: CSARGGRGTRNEQFF
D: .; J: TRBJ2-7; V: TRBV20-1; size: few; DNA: TGCAGTGCGGGGAGGCCGGGGGCTATTAGCGGGCGACGGTACGAGCAGTACTTC; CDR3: CSAGRPGAISGRRYEQYF
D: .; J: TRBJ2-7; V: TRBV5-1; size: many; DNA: TGCGCCAGCAGCTCATTAGGGGAGCAGTACTTC; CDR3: CASSSLGEQYF
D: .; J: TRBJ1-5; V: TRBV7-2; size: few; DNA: TGTGCCAGCAGCTTGGTTTGGGGCAACGGCCAGCCCCAGCATTTT; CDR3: CASSLVWGNGQPQHF
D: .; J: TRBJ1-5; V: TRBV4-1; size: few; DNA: TGCGCCAGCAGCCAAGGCCTTGGCGTTTATAGCAATCAGCCCCAGCATTTT; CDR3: CASSQGLGVYSNQPQHF
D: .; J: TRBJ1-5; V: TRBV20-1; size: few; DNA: TGCAGTGCTAGAGATCCCAGGGTAGACATTGCGGCCCAGCATTTT; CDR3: CSARDPRVDIAAQHF
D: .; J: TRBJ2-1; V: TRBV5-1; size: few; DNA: TGCGCCAGCAGCTTGGGCGCGGGCGGGGTAGTCAATGAGCAGTTCTTC; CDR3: CASSLGAGGVVNEQFF
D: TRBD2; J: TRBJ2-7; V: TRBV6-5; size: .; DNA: TGTGCCAGCACTTATAGCGGGAGGGCCCACTACGAGCAGTACTTC; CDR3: CASTYSGRAHYEQYF
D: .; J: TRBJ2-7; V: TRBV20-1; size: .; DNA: TGCAGTGCTAGAGCAGGGGCGATCGAGCAGTACTTC; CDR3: CSARAGAIEQYF
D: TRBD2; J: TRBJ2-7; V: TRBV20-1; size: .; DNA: TGCAGTGCTAGAGGAACCTCCGGGACTAGCGTCGACGAGCAGTACTTC; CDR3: CSARGTSGTSVDEQYF
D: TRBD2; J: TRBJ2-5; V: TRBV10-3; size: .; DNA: TGTGCCATCACAGCGGGAGGGCCGAGGGAGACCCAGTACTTC; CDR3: CAITAGGPRETQYF
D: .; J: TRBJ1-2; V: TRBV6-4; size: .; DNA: TGTGCCAGCAGTGAGGAGTTGGGGGTCGGCTACACCTTC; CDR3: CASSEELGVGYTF
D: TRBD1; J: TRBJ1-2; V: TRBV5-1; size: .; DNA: TGCGCCAGCAGCTTGGTGGGACAGCAAAACTATGGCTACACCTTC; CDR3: CASSLVGQQNYGYTF
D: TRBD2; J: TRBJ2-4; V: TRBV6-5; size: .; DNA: TGTGCCAGCAGTTACGGGGGACTAGCGAGCATTCAGTACTTC; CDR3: CASSYGGLASIQYF
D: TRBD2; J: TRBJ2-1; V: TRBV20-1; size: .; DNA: TGCAGTGCTAGAGGGCTTGCTAGCGGACCCTACAATGAGCAGTTCTTC; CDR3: CSARGLASGPYNEQFF
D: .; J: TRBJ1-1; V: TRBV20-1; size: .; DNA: TGCAGTGCTAGTCCCCTGGGACGGCTGAACACTGAAGCTTTCTTT; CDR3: CSASPLGRLNTEAFF